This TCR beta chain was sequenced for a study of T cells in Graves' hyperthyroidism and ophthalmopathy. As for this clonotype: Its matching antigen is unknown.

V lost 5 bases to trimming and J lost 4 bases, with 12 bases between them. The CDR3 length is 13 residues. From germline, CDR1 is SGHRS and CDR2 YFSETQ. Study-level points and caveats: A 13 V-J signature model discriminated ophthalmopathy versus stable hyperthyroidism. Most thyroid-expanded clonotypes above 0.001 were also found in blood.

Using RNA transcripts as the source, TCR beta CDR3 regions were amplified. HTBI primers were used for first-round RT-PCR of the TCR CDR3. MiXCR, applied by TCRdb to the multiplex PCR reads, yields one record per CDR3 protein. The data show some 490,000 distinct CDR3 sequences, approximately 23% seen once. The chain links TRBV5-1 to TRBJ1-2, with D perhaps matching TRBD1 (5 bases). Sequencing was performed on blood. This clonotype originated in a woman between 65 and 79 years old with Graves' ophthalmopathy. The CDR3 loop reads CASRLDSLYGYTF. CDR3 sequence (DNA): TGCGCCAGCAGATTAGACAGCCTCTATGGCTACACCTTC. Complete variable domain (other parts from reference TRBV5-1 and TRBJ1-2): KAGVTQTPRYLIKTRGQQVTLSCSPISGHRSVSWYQQTPGQGLQFLFEYFSETQRNKGNFPGRFSGRQFSNSRSEMNVSTLELGDSALYLCASRLDSLYGYTFGSGTRLTVV.